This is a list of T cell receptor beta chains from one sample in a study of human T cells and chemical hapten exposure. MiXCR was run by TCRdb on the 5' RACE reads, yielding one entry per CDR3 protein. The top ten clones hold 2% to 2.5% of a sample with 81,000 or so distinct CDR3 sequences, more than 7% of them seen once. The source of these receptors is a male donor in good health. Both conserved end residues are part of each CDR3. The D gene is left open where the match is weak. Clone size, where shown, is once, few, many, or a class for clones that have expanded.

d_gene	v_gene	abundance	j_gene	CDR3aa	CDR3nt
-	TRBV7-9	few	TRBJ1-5	CASSLGVSSQPQHF	TGTGCCAGCAGCTTAGGGGTTTCCTCTCAGCCCCAGCATTTT
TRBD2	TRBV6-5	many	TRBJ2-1	CASSSHWTSGRAGNNEQFF	TGTGCCAGCAGTTCCCATTGGACTAGCGGGAGGGCCGGAAACAATGAGCAGTTCTTC
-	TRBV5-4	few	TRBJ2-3	CASSLSGASSTDTQYF	TGTGCCAGCAGCTTGTCGGGGGCCTCTAGCACAGATACGCAGTATTTT
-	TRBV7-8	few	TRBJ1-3	CASSLAGQPRSGNTIYF	TGTGCCAGCAGCTTAGCTGGTCAGCCGCGCTCTGGAAACACCATATATTTT
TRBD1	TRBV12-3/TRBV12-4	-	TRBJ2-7	CASSRLGRGTGIYEQYF	TGTGCCAGCAGCCGCTTGGGGCGGGGGACAGGGATCTACGAGCAGTACTTC
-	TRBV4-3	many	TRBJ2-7	CASSRSGSGGEQYF	TGCGCCAGCAGCCGTTCCGGGAGCGGCGGGGAACAGTACTTC
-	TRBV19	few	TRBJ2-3	CASSGGKEGTDTQYF	TGTGCCAGTAGTGGAGGGAAGGAGGGCACAGATACGCAGTATTTT
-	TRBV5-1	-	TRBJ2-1	CASSSEGGGGYEQFF	TGCGCCAGCAGCTCCGAGGGGGGCGGGGGCTATGAGCAGTTCTTC
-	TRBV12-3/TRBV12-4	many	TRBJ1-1	CASSLSGPAGDPFF	TGTGCCAGCAGTTTATCTGGTCCGGCAGGGGACCCTTTCTTT
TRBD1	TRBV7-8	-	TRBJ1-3	CASSTRDRGRSGNTIYF	TGTGCCAGCAGCACCCGGGACAGGGGGCGATCAGGAAACACCATATATTTT
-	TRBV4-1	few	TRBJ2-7	CASSQVSGEQYF	TGCGCCAGCAGCCAAGTCTCGGGGGAGCAGTACTTC
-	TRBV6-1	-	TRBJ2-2	CASSESQGYGELFF	TGTGCCAGCAGTGAATCCCAGGGGTACGGGGAGCTGTTTTTT
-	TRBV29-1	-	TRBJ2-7	CSVVRAGGGTREQYF	TGCAGCGTTGTTAGGGCAGGGGGAGGAACGCGCGAGCAGTACTTC
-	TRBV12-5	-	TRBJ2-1	CASGSLFLRQPEQFF	TGTGCTAGTGGTTCACTCTTTTTGAGACAGCCAGAGCAGTTCTTC
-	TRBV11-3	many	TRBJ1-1	CASSLEGDNTEAFF	TGTGCCAGCAGCTTAGAGGGTGACAACACTGAAGCTTTCTTT
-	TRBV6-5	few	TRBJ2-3	CASKNRVTSTDTQYF	TGTGCCAGCAAGAACAGGGTTACTAGCACAGATACGCAGTATTTT
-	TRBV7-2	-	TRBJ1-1	CASSLDKAKAFF	TGTGCCAGCAGCTTAGATAAGGCCAAGGCTTTCTTT
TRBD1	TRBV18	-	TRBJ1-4	CASSPQGADEKLFF	TGTGCCAGCTCACCACAGGGGGCGGATGAAAAACTGTTTTTT
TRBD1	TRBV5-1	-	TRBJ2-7	CASSISPGQGAREQYF	TGCGCCAGCAGCATCTCCCCCGGACAGGGGGCCCGCGAGCAGTACTTC
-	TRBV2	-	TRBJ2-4	CASYFGGRQNIQYF	TGTGCCAGCTATTTCGGCGGGCGCCAAAACATTCAGTACTTC